This T cell receptor beta chain originates from a study of response to subunit inactivated influenza vaccine. The V gene end was trimmed by 5 bases and the J gene end by 8 bases; junction bases not matched to a gene: 5. This CDR3 region has 14 residues. Germline V gene lookup returns CDR1 MNHEY and CDR2 SMNVEV (reference sequence). Only a few counts were recorded for this clonotype. TCRdb ran MiXCR on the RT-PCR reads and lists one entry per CDR3 protein. Seen here are about 570,000 distinct CDR3 sequences, about 11% observed once, and the top ten hold about 11%. The same data also went into a second study, on T cells expressing NK-cell markers. In that study: UMI-tagged 5'RACE template switching yielded the TCR beta cDNA. Sorted CD3+CD56+NKG2C+, CD3+CD56+NKG2C- and CD3+CD56-NKG2C+ T cells provided the TCR beta repertoires. Similarly, these clonotypes led the CD3+CD56-NKG2C+ fraction as well in four donors. HCMV specificity of expanded NKG2C+ T cell clones remained unclear.

Here the sequenced sample was PBMCs from blood, taken on the day of vaccination. The J gene is TRBJ2-4, the V gene TRBV27, with 11 bases aligning to TRBD1. The receptor was derived from a man aged 45-65 years who received an inactivated influenza vaccine. This CDR3 is CASSDGTGGDIQYF. For the CDR3, the DNA is TGTGCCAGCAGTGACGGGACAGGGGGAGACATTCAGTACTTC.